What follows is one T cell receptor (beta chain) and its context. Libraries of TCR beta came from iRepertoire HTBI primers plus Arm-PCR of CDR3 regions. Each CDR3 protein gets one entry after TCRdb re-called the multiplex PCR reads with MiXCR. The profile shows around 500,000 distinct CDR3 sequences, approximately 16% of them singletons. This specimen belongs to a study of regulatory T cells in long-lasting Graves disease. CDR1 SGHNT and CDR2 YYREEE come from the germline V gene (reference sequence). V lost 0 bases to trimming and J lost 3 bases, with 9 bases between them. The CDR3 length is 15 residues. Noted time point: newly diagnosed GD, antithyroid drugs for less than 3 months. Scientists built the TCR library using RNA that was extracted from PBMCs. It was an endocrinology department in Xi'an, China, that provided the patients. These data were also filed under a second study, of T cells in Graves' hyperthyroidism and ophthalmopathy. Per that study: Stable disease denoted Graves' hyperthyroidism without ophthalmopathy progression within 18 months. A first-round RT-PCR of the TCR CDR3 used the HTBI primer set.

Sequenced here: peripheral blood mononuclear cells (PBMCs), sampled at new diagnosis, from a patient treated with antithyroid drugs. The chain couples TRBV5-4 to TRBJ2-2; D gene unclear. This clonotype originated in a woman aged 35-65 years with Graves disease. The CDR3 loop reads CASSLVGSDTGELFF. The CDR3 DNA reads as TGTGCCAGCAGCTTGGTTGGGTCCGACACCGGGGAGCTGTTTTTT.